This T cell receptor (beta chain) appears in the sequencing data of a study of control samples from healthy donors and cancer patients (dated by TCRdb to the early 2020s). About this clone itself: It has no known antigen specificity. No much larger clone exists at a distance of one base, and base qualities are not known.

The germline ends are 11 bases apart after V is trimmed by 3 bases and J by 2 bases. From cysteine to phenylalanine, the CDR3 is 14 amino acids long. Of the read, only the CDR3 DNA is kept; its 42 bases are in frame from base 1. Based on the germline V gene, the CDR1 and CDR2 sequences are SGHDT and YYEEEE. Libraries came from the immunoSEQ multiplex PCR assay. Not all clones reach the TCRdb copy of this immuneACCESS table, which keeps in-frame sequences only. Checked studies attribute under half of the gap to unresolved V genes and leave the rest unexplained. In this sample the table shows tens of thousands of clones, about 90% of which occur a single time. Just under 4% of the sample lies in the top ten.

The source of this sequence is a woman in her fifties or sixties in good health. This sequence uses TRBV5-6 and TRBJ2-5; TRBD2 might be the D gene, on 6 matching bases. The sample consisted of blood. The bases read TGTGCCAGCAGCTCCCTTCGGGGGCAAGAGACCCAGTACTTC. Its protein is CASSSLRGQETQYF.